This T cell receptor beta chain was profiled in a study of shared clonotypes between healthy human individuals. Germline V CDR1 and CDR2: SGHTA, FQGNSA. Losses at the gene ends were 7 bases for V and 5 bases for J; bases not matched to a gene: 7. This CDR3 contains 14 residues. TCRdb's table, derived via immunoSEQ multiplex PCR, lists solely in-frame clones and lacks some. The sample has 2,500,000 or so clones; 80% to 95% are singletons. The chain uses TRBV7-2 and TRBJ2-1; 8 bases are a match to TRBD2. The sequenced sample consisted of naive CD4+ T cells from PBMCs. Subset indicated: CD45RA+ positively selected. This TCR derives from a man between 18 and 29 years old in good health. Some clones in this sample may be carry-over from other donors' samples. The CDR3 spells CASITTSDHNEQFF. CDR3 DNA sequence: TGTGCCAGCATCACGACTAGCGACCACAATGAGCAGTTCTTC.